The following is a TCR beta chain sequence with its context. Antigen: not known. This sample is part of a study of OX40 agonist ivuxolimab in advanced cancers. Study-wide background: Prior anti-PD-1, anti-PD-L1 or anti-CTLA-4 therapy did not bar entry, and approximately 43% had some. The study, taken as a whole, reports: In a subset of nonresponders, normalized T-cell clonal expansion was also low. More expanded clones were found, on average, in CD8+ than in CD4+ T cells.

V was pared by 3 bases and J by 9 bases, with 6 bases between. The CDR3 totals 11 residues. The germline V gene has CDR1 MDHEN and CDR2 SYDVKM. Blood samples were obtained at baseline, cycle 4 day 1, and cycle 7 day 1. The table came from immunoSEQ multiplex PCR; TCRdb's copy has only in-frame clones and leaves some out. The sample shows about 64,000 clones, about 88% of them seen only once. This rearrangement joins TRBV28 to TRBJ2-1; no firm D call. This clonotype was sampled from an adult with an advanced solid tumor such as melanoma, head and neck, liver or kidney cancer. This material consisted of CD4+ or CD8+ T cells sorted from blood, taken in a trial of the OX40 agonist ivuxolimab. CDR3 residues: CASSFFSEQFF. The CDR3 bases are TGTGCCAGCAGTTTCTTTAGTGAGCAGTTCTTC.